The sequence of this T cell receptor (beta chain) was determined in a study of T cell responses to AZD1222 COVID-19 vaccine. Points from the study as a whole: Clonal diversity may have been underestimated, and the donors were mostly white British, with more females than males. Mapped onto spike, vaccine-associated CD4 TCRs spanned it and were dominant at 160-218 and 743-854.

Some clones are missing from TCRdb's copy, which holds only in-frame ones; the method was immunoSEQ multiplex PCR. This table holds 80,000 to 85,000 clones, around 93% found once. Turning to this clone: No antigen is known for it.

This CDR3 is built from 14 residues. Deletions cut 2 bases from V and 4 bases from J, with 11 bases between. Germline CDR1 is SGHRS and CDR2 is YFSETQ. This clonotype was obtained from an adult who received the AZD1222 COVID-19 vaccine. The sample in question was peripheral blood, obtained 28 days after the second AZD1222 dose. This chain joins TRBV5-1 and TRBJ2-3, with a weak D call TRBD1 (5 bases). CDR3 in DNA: TGCGCCAGCAGCTTAGGGCAGGGCCCAGATACGCAGTATTTT. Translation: CASSLGQGPDTQYF.